The entry below describes one T cell receptor (beta chain). Its antigen is still unknown. The sample comes from a study of cytomegalovirus exposure and HLA in healthy donors. Study observations and caveats: Later examination showed HLA-associated TCR beta chains had greater clonal expansion than equally common others. Whilst most TCR sequences proved rare, a subset of public TCRs occurred across many donors.

Amplification used 60 Vbeta primers and 13 Jbeta primers. Repertoires were generated with immunoSEQ multiplex PCR, while TCRdb's copy carries only in-frame clones and drops some. This table holds roughly 260,000 clones, about four fifths found once. The germline V gene encodes CDR1 MNHNS and CDR2 SASEGT. This CDR3 comprises 20 residues. With 0 bases clipped from V and 2 bases from J, the junction kept 16 bases outside the gene matches. The clonotype originates from a woman between 35 and 50 years old in good health and CMV-seropositive. This sequence joins TRBV6-1 and TRBJ1-5; 7 bases fit TRBD1. The sequenced sample was PBMCs. As DNA, the CDR3 is TGTGCCAGCAGTGAAGCGCGGGACAGTTCAGTGGGCTATCGCAATCAGCCCCAGCATTTT. The encoded protein is CASSEARDSSVGYRNQPQHF.